Listed here are 14 T cell receptor beta chains from one sample, sequenced in a study of CD8 T cells in ankylosing spondylitis. From the 5' RACE reads, TCRdb called clonotypes with MiXCR, one entry per CDR3 protein. The data show under 250,000 distinct CDR3 sequences, roughly 24% seen once. The sample was blood, either unsorted or a sorted T cell fraction (not recorded which). The receptors originated from a male donor with ankylosing spondylitis or in good health (not recorded which).

This clonotype was found a few times. The chain joins TRBV5-5 to TRBJ2-3; weak D call: TRBD2 (5 bases). Germline V gene lookup returns CDR1 SGHKS and CDR2 YYEKEE (reference sequence). V gave up 4 bases and J gave up 6 bases, with 18 bases separating them. The CDR3 sequence is 15 residues long. The CDR3 nucleotides read TGTGCCAGCAGCGGCCCCGGAGGCAGGCAGGATACGCAGTATTTT. It yields the protein CASSGPGGRQDTQYF.

The chain employs TRBV20-1 and TRBJ2-1; no reliable D call. From germline, CDR1 is DFQATT and CDR2 SNEGSKA (reference sequence). The V and J ends lost 6 bases and 6 bases respectively, with 12 bases between them. This CDR3 has 12 residues. This chain's CDR3 is CSAPPQTNEQFF. The CDR3 bases are TGCAGTGCCCCCCCCCAAACCAATGAGCAGTTCTTC.

This clonotype was detected ten times or more. This chain joins TRBV7-9 and TRBJ2-1; 8 nucleotides match TRBD1. The length of the CDR3 is 14 residues. Trimming cost V 7 bases and J 5 bases; bases outside gene matches: 7. Germline loops: CDR1 SEHNR, CDR2 FQNEAQ (reference sequence). The CDR3 loop is CASTRTGHDNEQFF. CDR3 nucleotides: TGTGCCAGCACCAGGACAGGGCATGACAATGAGCAGTTCTTC. Using reference TRBV7-9 and TRBJ2-1 for the parts outside the CDR3, the full variable domain is DTGVSQNPRHKITKRGQNVTFRCDPISEHNRLYWYRQTLGQGPEFLTYFQNEAQLEKSRLLSDRFSAERPKGSFSTLEIQRTEQGDSAMYLCASTRTGHDNEQFFGPGTRLTVL.

This clonotype was seen a single time. V and J are TRBV29-1 and TRBJ2-3, with D possibly being TRBD1 (6 bases). CDR1 and CDR2 (germline): SQVTM, ANQGSEA. Trimming pared 4 bases from V and 4 bases from J, leaving 9 bases between. The CDR3 has 12 amino acids. The CDR3 DNA reads TGCAGCGTTGTTTCAGGGGCAGATACGCAGTATTTT. Amino acids: CSVVSGADTQYF.

This clonotype has a handful of counts. The chain couples TRBV20-1 to TRBJ1-4; D is possibly TRBD1 (5 bases). This CDR3 has 13 residues. Per the germline V gene, CDR1 is DFQATT and CDR2 is SNEGSKA (reference sequence). The germline V and J ends were trimmed by 5 bases and 6 bases, with 13 bases remaining between them. The CDR3 protein is CSAVALGDEKLFF. The CDR3 region has the DNA TGCAGTGCTGTGGCCCTGGGGGATGAAAAACTGTTTTTT.

V gene TRBV7-2 combines with J gene TRBJ2-1, with 8 bases identical to TRBD2. The germline CDR1 and CDR2 sequences are SGHTA and FQGNSA. The CDR3 has 17 residues. The V and J ends lost 0 bases and 9 bases, in that order; junction bases with no gene match: 13. The chain's CDR3 is CASSLASPAGVWGEQFF. In DNA form, the CDR3 reads TGTGCCAGCAGCTTAGCGAGTCCAGCGGGAGTATGGGGTGAGCAGTTCTTC.

CDR3 sequence reads: CSVNVRWRDGTFNEQFF. The CDR3 region has the DNA TGCAGCGTTAACGTCAGGTGGCGGGACGGGACCTTCAATGAGCAGTTCTTC. The chain is built from TRBV29-1 and TRBJ2-1, with a possible D match to TRBD2 (6 bases). The CDR3 contains 17 residues. V was cut by 5 bases and J by 6 bases, with 26 bases left in between. The germline V gene encodes CDR1 SQVTM and CDR2 ANQGSEA.

The V and J genes are TRBV4-2 and TRBJ2-5, with 14 bases fitting TRBD2. Germline-derived CDR1 and CDR2 are LGHNA and YNFKEQ. This CDR3 contains 16 residues. V lost 0 bases to trimming and J lost 4 bases; unmatched junction nucleotides: 1. The CDR3 protein is CASSQETSGRGETQYF. The CDR3 DNA reads as TGTGCCAGCAGCCAAGAGACTAGCGGGAGGGGAGAGACCCAGTACTTC.

The table lists this clonotype with many counts. The chain links TRBV25-1 to TRBJ2-4; D is uncertain. V lost 1 base, J lost 0 bases, and 7 bases lay in between. Germline V gives CDR1 MGHDK, CDR2 SYGVNS. The CDR3 loop spans 15 amino acids. The CDR3 coding sequence is TGTGCCAGCAGTGAATCGCTACTAGCCAAAAACATTCAGTACTTC. Its protein product is CASSESLLAKNIQYF.

This clonotype was observed many times. The CDR3 region has the DNA TGTGCCAGCACCCCCAGTAGCTCCTACGAGCAGTACTTC. Its protein is CASTPSSSYEQYF. The V call is TRBV7-2, the J call TRBJ2-7, with unresolved D. Germline V gives CDR1 SGHTA, CDR2 FQGNSA. Trimming removed 7 bases at V and 0 bases at J, with 10 bases between. This CDR3 has 13 residues.

This clonotype has more than one count but fewer than ten. V is TRBV27 and J is TRBJ1-6; weak D call: TRBD1 (5 bases). CDR3 length: 13 amino acids. CDR1 is MNHEY and CDR2 is SMNVEV in the germline V gene (reference sequence). The germline V and J ends were trimmed by 6 bases and 6 bases, with 9 bases remaining between them. CDR3 sequence: CASRGGTNSPLHF. CDR3 DNA sequence: TGTGCCAGCAGGGGGGGGACTAATTCACCCCTCCACTTT.

This clonotype was observed a handful of times. This sequence joins TRBV5-5 and TRBJ1-5, with 7 bases lining up with TRBD1. The CDR3 extends over 15 amino acids. Germline V CDR1 and CDR2: SGHKS, YYEKEE (reference sequence). J lost 4 bases, V lost 4 bases, and 8 bases had no gene match. The CDR3 nucleotides are TGTGCCAGCAGCCAAGGGACAGCGATTAATCAGCCCCAGCATTTT. Translating gives CASSQGTAINQPQHF. Based on the CDR3 plus reference TRBV5-5 and TRBJ1-5, the full variable domain is DAGVTQSPTHLIKTRGQQVTLRCSPISGHKSVSWYQQVLGQGPQFIFQYYEKEERGRGNFPDRFSARQFPNYSSELNVNALLLGDSALYLCASSQGTAINQPQHFGDGTRLSIL.

The rearrangement links TRBV12-3 or TRBV12-4 to TRBJ1-2; 8 bases map to TRBD1. V shed 5 bases and J 8 bases; nucleotides not matched to a gene: 4. This CDR3 is built from 12 residues. CDR3 loop: CASSGQGSGYTF. The CDR3 nucleotides are TGTGCCAGCAGTGGACAGGGCTCGGGCTACACCTTC.

This clonotype was detected ten times or more. The V and J genes are TRBV11-2 and TRBJ2-2; the D gene is possibly TRBD1 (5 bases). CDR3 length equals 16 residues. Trimming removed 0 bases at V and 4 bases at J, with 12 bases between. Germline CDR1 and CDR2: SGHAT and FQNNGV. The DNA of the CDR3 is TGTGCCAGCAGCTTAGAAGCAGGGAAAGGCACCGGGGAGCTGTTTTTT. Translated, it gives CASSLEAGKGTGELFF.